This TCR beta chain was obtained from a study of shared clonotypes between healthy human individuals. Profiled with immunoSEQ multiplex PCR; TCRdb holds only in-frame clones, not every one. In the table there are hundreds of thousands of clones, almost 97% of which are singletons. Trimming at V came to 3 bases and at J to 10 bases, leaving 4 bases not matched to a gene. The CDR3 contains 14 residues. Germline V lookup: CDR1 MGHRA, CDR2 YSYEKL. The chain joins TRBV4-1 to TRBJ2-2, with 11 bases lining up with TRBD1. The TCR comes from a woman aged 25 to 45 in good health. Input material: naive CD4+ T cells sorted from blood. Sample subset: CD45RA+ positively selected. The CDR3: CASSQGQGGEELFF. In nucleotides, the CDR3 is TGCGCCAGCAGCCAGGGACAGGGGGGTGAGGAGCTGTTTTTT.